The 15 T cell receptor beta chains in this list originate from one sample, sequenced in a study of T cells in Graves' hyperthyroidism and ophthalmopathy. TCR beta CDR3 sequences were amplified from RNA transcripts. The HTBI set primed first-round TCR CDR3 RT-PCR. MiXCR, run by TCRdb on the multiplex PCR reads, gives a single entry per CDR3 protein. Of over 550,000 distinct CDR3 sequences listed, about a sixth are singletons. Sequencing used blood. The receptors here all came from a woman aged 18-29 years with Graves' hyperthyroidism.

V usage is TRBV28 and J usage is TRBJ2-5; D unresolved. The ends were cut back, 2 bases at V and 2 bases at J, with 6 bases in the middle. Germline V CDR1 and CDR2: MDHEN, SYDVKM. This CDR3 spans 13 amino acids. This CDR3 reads CASSLSLQETQYF. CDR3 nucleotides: TGTGCCAGCAGTTTAAGCCTACAAGAGACCCAGTACTTC. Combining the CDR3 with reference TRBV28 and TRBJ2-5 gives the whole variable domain DVKVTQSSRYLVKRTGEKVFLECVQDMDHENMFWYRQDPGLGLRLIYFSYDVKMKEKGDIPEGYSVSREKKERFSLILESASTNQTSMYLCASSLSLQETQYFGPGTRLLVL.

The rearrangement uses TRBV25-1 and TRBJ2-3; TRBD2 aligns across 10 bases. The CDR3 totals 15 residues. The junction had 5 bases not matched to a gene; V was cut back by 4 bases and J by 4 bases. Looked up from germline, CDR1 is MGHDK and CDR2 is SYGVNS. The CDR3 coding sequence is TGTGCCAGCAGTGCAGCGGGAGGGCCCTCAGATACGCAGTATTTT. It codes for CASSAAGGPSDTQYF. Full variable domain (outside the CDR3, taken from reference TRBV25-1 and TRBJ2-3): EADIYQTPRYLVIGTGKKITLECSQTMGHDKMYWYQQDPGMELHLIHYSYGVNSTEKGDLSSESTVSRIRTEHFPLTLESARPSHTSQYLCASSAAGGPSDTQYFGPGTRLTVL.

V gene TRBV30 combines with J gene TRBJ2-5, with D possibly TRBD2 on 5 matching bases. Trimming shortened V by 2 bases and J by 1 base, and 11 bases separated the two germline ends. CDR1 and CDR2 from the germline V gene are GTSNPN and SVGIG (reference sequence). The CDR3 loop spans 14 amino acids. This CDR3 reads CAWSSGSSQETQYF. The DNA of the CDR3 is TGTGCCTGGAGTTCTGGGAGCTCCCAAGAGACCCAGTACTTC.

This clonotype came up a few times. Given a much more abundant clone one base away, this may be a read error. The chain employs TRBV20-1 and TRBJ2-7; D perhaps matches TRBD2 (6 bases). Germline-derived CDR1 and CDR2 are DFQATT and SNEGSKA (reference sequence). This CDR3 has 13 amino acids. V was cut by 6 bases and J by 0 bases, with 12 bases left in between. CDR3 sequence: CSAGDGSSYEQYF. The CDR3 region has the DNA TGCAGTGCGGGGGACGGGAGCTCCTACGAGCAGTACTTC.

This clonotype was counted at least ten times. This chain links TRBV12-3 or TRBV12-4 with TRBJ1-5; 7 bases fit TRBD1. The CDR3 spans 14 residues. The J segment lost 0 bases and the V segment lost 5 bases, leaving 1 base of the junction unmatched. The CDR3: CASSGTASNQPQHF. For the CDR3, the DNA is TGTGCCAGCAGTGGGACAGCTAGCAATCAGCCCCAGCATTTT.

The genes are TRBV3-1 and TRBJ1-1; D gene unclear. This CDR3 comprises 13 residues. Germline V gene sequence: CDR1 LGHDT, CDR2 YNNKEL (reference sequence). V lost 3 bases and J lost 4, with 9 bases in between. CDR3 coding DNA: TGTGCCAGCAGCCAGGGATCGGGCACTGAAGCTTTCTTT. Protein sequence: CASSQGSGTEAFF.

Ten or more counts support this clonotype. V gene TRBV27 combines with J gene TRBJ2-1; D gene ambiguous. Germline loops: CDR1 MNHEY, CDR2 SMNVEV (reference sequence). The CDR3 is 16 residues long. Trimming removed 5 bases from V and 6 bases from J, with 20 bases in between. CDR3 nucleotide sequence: TGTGCCAGCAGTCAAGGGAACGCCGGTCCCTCCAATGAGCAGTTCTTC. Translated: CASSQGNAGPSNEQFF.

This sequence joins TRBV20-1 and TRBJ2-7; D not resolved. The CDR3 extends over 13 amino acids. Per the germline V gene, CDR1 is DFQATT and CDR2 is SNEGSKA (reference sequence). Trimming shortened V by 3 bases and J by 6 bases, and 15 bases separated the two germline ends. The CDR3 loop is CSASGRAVGEQYF. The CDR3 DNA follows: TGCAGTGCTAGCGGCCGGGCGGTGGGCGAGCAGTACTTC.

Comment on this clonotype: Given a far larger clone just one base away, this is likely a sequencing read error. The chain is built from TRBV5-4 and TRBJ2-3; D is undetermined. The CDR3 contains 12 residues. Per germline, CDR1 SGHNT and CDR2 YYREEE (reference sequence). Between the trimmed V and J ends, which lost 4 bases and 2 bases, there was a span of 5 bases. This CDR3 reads CASSQYTDTQYF. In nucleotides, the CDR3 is TGTGCCAGCAGCCAATACACAGATACGCAGTATTTT.

The CDR3 loop is CASSITTLAALSGANVLTF. The CDR3 region has the DNA TGTGCCAGTAGTATCACGACGCTAGCGGCCCTTTCTGGGGCCAACGTCCTGACTTTC. The chain uses TRBV19 and TRBJ2-6, with TRBD2 identical over 7 bases. After removal of 3 bases from V and 1 base from J, the junction contained 12 bases not matched to a gene. In germline, CDR1 is LNHDA, CDR2 SQIVND (reference sequence). CDR3 size: 19 residues.

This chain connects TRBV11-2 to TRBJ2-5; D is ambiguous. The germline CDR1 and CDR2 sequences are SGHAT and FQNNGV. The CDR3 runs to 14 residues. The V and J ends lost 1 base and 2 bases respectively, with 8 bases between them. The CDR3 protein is CASSLGAIQETQYF. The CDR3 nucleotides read TGTGCCAGCAGCTTAGGGGCGATTCAAGAGACCCAGTACTTC.

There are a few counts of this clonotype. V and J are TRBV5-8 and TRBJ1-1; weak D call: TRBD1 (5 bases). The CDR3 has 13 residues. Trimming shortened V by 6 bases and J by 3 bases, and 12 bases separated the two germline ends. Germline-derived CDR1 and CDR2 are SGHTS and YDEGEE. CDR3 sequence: CASNPGSYTEAFF. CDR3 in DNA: TGTGCCAGCAATCCAGGGTCGTACACTGAAGCTTTCTTT.

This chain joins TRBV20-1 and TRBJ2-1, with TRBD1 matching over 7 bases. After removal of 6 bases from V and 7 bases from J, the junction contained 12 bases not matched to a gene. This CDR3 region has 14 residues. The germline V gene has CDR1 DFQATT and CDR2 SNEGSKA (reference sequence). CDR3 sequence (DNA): TGCAGTGCCGGATCGAGACAGGGATGGAATGAGCAGTTCTTC. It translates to CSAGSRQGWNEQFF.

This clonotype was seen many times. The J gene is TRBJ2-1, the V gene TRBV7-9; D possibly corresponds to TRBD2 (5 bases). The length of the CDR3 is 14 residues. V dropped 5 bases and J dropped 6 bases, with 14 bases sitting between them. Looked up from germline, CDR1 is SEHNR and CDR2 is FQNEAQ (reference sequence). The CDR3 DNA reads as TGTGCCAGCAGCAATCCCATGGGGAGCAATGAGCAGTTCTTC. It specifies CASSNPMGSNEQFF.

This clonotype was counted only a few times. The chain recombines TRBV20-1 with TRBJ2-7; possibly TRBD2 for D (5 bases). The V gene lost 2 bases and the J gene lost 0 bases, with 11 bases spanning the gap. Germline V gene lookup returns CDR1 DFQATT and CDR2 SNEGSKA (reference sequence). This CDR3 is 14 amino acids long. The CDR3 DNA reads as TGCAGTGCTAGAATGGACTGGGGCTCCTACGAGCAGTACTTC. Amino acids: CSARMDWGSYEQYF.